This TCR beta chain was found in a study of T cells in Graves' hyperthyroidism and ophthalmopathy. The overall study: Peripheral blood was collected at initial diagnosis, before any treatment.

Remarks on this clonotype: What it binds is unknown.

The V gene end was trimmed by 3 bases and the J gene end by 3 bases; junction bases not matched to a gene: 7. The germline CDR1 and CDR2 sequences are LNHDA and SQIVND (reference sequence). The CDR3 runs 15 residues. Regions amplified from RNA transcripts were the TCR beta CDR3 regions. The HTBI primer set served for first-round RT-PCR of the TCR CDR3. In TCRdb, the multiplex PCR reads were re-called with MiXCR into one record per CDR3 protein. This sample has fewer than 550,000 distinct CDR3 sequences, with approximately 24% found just once. Study results and caveats: Ophthalmopathy stood apart from stable hyperthyroidism in a 13 V-J model. Ophthalmopathy, as predicted by the model, came a median roughly 6.8 months after the prediction. Among clonotypes expanded in thyroid above 0.001, most were also found in blood.

V is TRBV19 and J is TRBJ2-7, with 8 bases aligning to TRBD1. The sequence derives from a woman in her thirties with Graves' ophthalmopathy. The sample consisted of blood. CDR3 nucleotide sequence: TGTGCCAGTAGTATTCGGAGGACAGGGAGCTACGAGCAGTACTTC. It yields the protein CASSIRRTGSYEQYF. Full variable domain (rest looked up from reference TRBV19 and TRBJ2-7): DGGITQSPKYLFRKEGQNVTLSCEQNLNHDAMYWYRQDPGQGLRLIYYSQIVNDFQKGDIAEGYSVSREKKESFPLTVTSAQKNPTAFYLCASSIRRTGSYEQYFGPGTRLTVT.